Listed below are T cell receptor beta chains from one sample, sequenced in a study of blood T cells in healthy people across ages. TCRdb called the 5' RACE reads again in MiXCR, with one record for every CDR3 protein. Of 760,000 or so distinct CDR3 sequences detected, approximately 25% appear once; the ten largest clones hold just under 9.5%. These data were also reused for a study on T cells of mothers and their children.

The sample consisted of blood. Receptors originate from a boy younger than 18 in good health. Both conserved end residues are part of each CDR3. Fields, in order: D gene, J gene, clone size, CDR3 length, V gene, CDR3 protein, CDR3 DNA. D genes are given only for firm matches. For some rows the clone size is stated as once, few or many, or as a class when expanded; others skip it.

>TRBD2|TRBJ2-1|NA|18|TRBV4-1
CASSQEVIAGVSGDEQFF
TGCGCCAGCAGCCAAGAAGTAATAGCGGGAGTTTCCGGAGATGAGCAGTTCTTC
>NA|TRBJ2-5|NA|16|TRBV5-1
CASSLGVARDQETQYF
TGCGCCAGCAGCTTGGGAGTAGCGCGGGACCAAGAGACCCAGTACTTC
>TRBD2|TRBJ2-2|few|15|TRBV24-1
CATSDLGGGTGELFF
TGTGCCACCAGTGATTTGGGCGGGGGCACCGGGGAGCTGTTTTTT
>NA|TRBJ2-5|NA|11|TRBV29-1
CSAGLRETQYF
TGCAGCGCAGGGTTACGGGAGACCCAGTACTTC
>TRBD2|TRBJ2-5|few|15|TRBV9
CASSVSGRSGETQYF
TGTGCCAGCAGCGTTAGCGGGAGGTCTGGGGAGACCCAGTACTTC
>NA|TRBJ2-2|few|14|TRBV28
CASSLWGDTGELFF
TGTGCCAGCAGTTTATGGGGGGACACCGGGGAGCTGTTTTTT
>NA|TRBJ2-1|NA|13|TRBV29-1
CSGRRASYNEQFF
TGCAGCGGTCGACGAGCGAGCTACAATGAGCAGTTCTTC
>NA|TRBJ1-1|NA|13|TRBV5-1
CASSLGQQTEAFF
TGCGCCAGCAGCTTGGGACAGCAGACTGAAGCTTTCTTT
>NA|TRBJ2-5|few|13|TRBV28
CASSFSKPETQYF
TGTGCCAGCAGTTTTTCCAAGCCAGAGACCCAGTACTTC
>NA|TRBJ1-2|NA|13|TRBV29-1
CSVIQDANYGYTF
TGCAGCGTGATACAGGACGCTAACTATGGCTACACCTTC
>TRBD2|TRBJ2-1|NA|17|TRBV20-1
CSASVRGGRHSYNEQFF
TGCAGTGCCTCTGTGAGGGGCGGGAGACACTCCTACAATGAGCAGTTCTTC
>NA|TRBJ2-1|few|15|TRBV20-1
CSARMSGSSYNEQFF
TGCAGTGCTAGAATGTCGGGGAGCTCCTACAATGAGCAGTTCTTC
>NA|TRBJ1-6|NA|13|TRBV7-3
CASGTGRNSPLHF
TGTGCCAGCGGAACAGGTCGTAATTCACCCCTCCACTTT
>TRBD2|TRBJ2-7|NA|13|TRBV20-1
CSATPSGRFEQYF
TGCAGTGCTACACCTAGCGGGAGATTCGAGCAGTACTTC
>TRBD1|TRBJ1-3|NA|15|TRBV7-9
CASSREQGASNTIYF
TGTGCCAGCAGCAGAGAACAGGGGGCGTCGAACACCATATATTTT
>NA|TRBJ2-7|NA|14|TRBV5-1
CASSLFEGIDEQYF
TGCGCCAGCAGCTTATTTGAGGGGATCGACGAGCAGTACTTC
>NA|TRBJ2-1|few|13|TRBV9
CASSVGFYNEQFF
TGTGCCAGCAGCGTAGGGTTTTACAATGAGCAGTTCTTC
>TRBD1|TRBJ1-5|few|13|TRBV20-1
CSADRGNNQPQHF
TGCAGTGCCGACAGGGGTAACAATCAGCCCCAGCATTTT
>TRBD1|TRBJ2-7|NA|13|TRBV6-2/TRBV6-3
CASSRGPLVEQYF
TGTGCCAGCAGCAGGGGGCCCCTGGTGGAGCAGTACTTC
>NA|TRBJ2-5|few|16|TRBV6-6
CASSYTLTGLEETQYF
TGTGCCAGCAGTTACACATTGACAGGCCTAGAAGAGACCCAGTACTTC
>NA|TRBJ1-5|NA|15|TRBV9
CASSVGGVSGQPQHF
TGTGCCAGCAGCGTAGGAGGTGTGTCCGGTCAGCCCCAGCATTTT
>TRBD1|TRBJ1-1|NA|12|TRBV28
CASSLQGVLAFF
TGTGCCAGCAGTTTGCAGGGGGTGTTGGCTTTCTTT